The next 2 T cell receptor beta chains were all read from a single sample in a study of T-cell memory formation after mild COVID-19. One entry per CDR3 protein, called by TCRdb with MiXCR from the 5' RACE reads. The sample carries about 250,000 distinct CDR3 sequences, roughly 18% recorded once. The sequencing sample was made of PBMCs or a T cell subset sorted from them (not recorded which). The receptors originated from a man between 18 and 35 years old who had mild COVID-19 (a few samples of this study predate the infection). Cell type and time point are not known.

This clonotype occurred a few times. The rearrangement uses TRBV27 and TRBJ1-2; 9 nucleotides match TRBD1. This CDR3 is built from 15 residues. Germline V lookup: CDR1 MNHEY, CDR2 SMNVEV (reference sequence). Unmatched junction bases numbered 7, after V lost 4 bases and J lost 4 bases. The CDR3 region has the DNA TGTGCCAGCAGTTCTACACGGGACAGGGTCTATGGCTACACCTTC. Its translation: CASSSTRDRVYGYTF.

This clonotype was observed a handful of times. An end of the junction does not agree with germline; a read error may underlie this. CDR3 in DNA: TGTGCCGCCAGAAGGCGGGAGCAGTTCTTC. This sequence encodes CAARRREQFF. The chain recombines TRBV24-1 with TRBJ2-1, with D uncertain. CDR1 is KGHDR and CDR2 is SFDVKD in the germline V gene. The CDR3 covers 10 residues.